The clone carrying this T cell receptor (beta chain) was recorded at least ten times. Its cognate antigen is unknown. This specimen comes from a study of CD8 T cells in ankylosing spondylitis. Whole-study findings and limits: In reactive arthritis synovial fluid and blood, some motif variants had been reported before.

V was pared by 0 bases and J by 6 bases, with 9 bases of the junction left unmatched. Germline V gene lookup returns CDR1 SGHVS and CDR2 FQNEAQ. The CDR3 covers 17 residues. Quantitative barcoded 5'-RACE was used to prepare TCR beta libraries. TCRdb redid the calling of the 5' RACE reads with MiXCR, one entry per CDR3 protein. The sample holds about 130,000 distinct CDR3 sequences; roughly 6.6% are singletons and the top ten take roughly an eighth. The receptor comes from a female donor with ankylosing spondylitis or in good health (not recorded which). Sequenced input: blood, either unsorted or a sorted T cell fraction (not recorded which). This rearrangement joins TRBV7-8 to TRBJ2-1; TRBD2 matches at 9 bases. The chain's CDR3 is CASSLAPAGGLRNEQFF. The CDR3 DNA reads TGTGCCAGCAGCTTAGCCCCAGCGGGGGGTTTGCGCAATGAGCAGTTCTTC.